This T cell receptor beta chain originates from a study of cytomegalovirus exposure and HLA in healthy donors. Study at large: A later analysis reported the same platform for the 90 to 150 validation repertoires and the roughly 650 first-cohort repertoires. Study observations and caveats: A few CMV-associated chains proved CMV antigen-specific in vitro. The authors listed 150 to 200 TCR beta chains as cytomegalovirus-associated. The classifier reportedly diagnosed cytomegalovirus status with high specificity and sensitivity.

Clones were read by immunoSEQ multiplex PCR, and TCRdb kept only the in-frame ones, dropping some. The table shows a few hundred thousand clones, with about 86% occurring only once. The CDR3 is made up of 14 amino acids. The V and J ends lost 1 base and 3 bases, in that order; junction bases with no gene match: 3. The germline V gene encodes CDR1 SEHNR and CDR2 FQNEAQ (reference sequence). This clone was picked up a small number of times. The target antigen is unknown. The chain combines TRBV7-9 with TRBJ2-7; 7 nucleotides line up with TRBD1. This TCR was recovered from a woman under 30 in good health and CMV-seronegative. Sample: PBMCs. DNA for the CDR3: TGTGCCAGCAGCTTAGACAGGGGAAACTACGAGCAGTACTTC. It encodes CASSLDRGNYEQYF.